These T cell receptor beta chains were read from a single sample in a study of radiation and T cells in renal cell carcinoma. Libraries were prepared by immunoSEQ multiplex PCR; TCRdb keeps only in-frame clonotypes and omits some of them. The sample carries 15,000 to 20,000 clones, approximately 48% recorded once. This material consisted of tumor tissue, taken from a patient whose treatment included radiotherapy and nephrectomy. The receptors here all came from a woman in her sixties or seventies with renal cell carcinoma. Both conserved end residues are part of each CDR3.

J	V	CDR3
TRBJ2-1	TRBV7-9	CASSQASGGPGNKQFF
TRBJ1-3	TRBV20-1	CSVRTGNTIYF
TRBJ2-7	TRBV4-3	CASSPRSGRRSYEQYF
TRBJ2-7	TRBV11-2	CASTWRTAFYEQYF
TRBJ2-2	TRBV2	CASRVAGELFF
TRBJ1-6	TRBV6-5	CASSYSGGAYSPLHF
TRBJ1-2	TRBV7-8	CASSLVEVDPGYTF
TRBJ2-3	TRBV7-9	CASKTGGTDTQYF
TRBJ1-2	TRBV28	CASTGNYGYTF
TRBJ2-1	TRBV4-2	CASSPLGRERYNEQFF
TRBJ2-5	TRBV28	CASSLLGGMETQYF
TRBJ2-7	TRBV7-2	CASSQTGALGDEQYF
TRBJ1-5	TRBV10-1	CASSESGESQPQHF
TRBJ2-2	TRBV9	CASSVDNGGGQLTGELFF
TRBJ2-5	TRBV10-1	CASSGLVRETQYF
TRBJ1-4	TRBV18	CASSHDRDTNEKLFF
TRBJ2-1	TRBV7-8	CASSGQPQYNEQFF
TRBJ1-3	TRBV9	CASSPGISSGNTIYF
TRBJ1-2	TRBV27	CASSSGLYGYTF
TRBJ2-5	TRBV7-2	CASSLGWDWDKETQYF
TRBJ2-1	TRBV4-1	CASSPRASGDTYNEQFF
TRBJ2-5	TRBV7-9	CASSYAGALQETQYF
TRBJ1-2	TRBV27	CASSLLRTGGDGYTF
TRBJ2-1	TRBV18	CASSPTTGGNNEQFF
TRBJ2-3	TRBV5-4	CASSLDPSSDTQYF
TRBJ2-3	TRBV6-1	CASSPRNRGNTQYF
TRBJ2-7	TRBV28	CASTPGGNYEQYF
TRBJ2-7	TRBV11-3	CASSFRTGNSYEQYF
TRBJ1-1	TRBV10-3	CAILTGGVNTEAFF
TRBJ2-7	TRBV7-2	CASSSDDRTGRYEQYF
TRBJ1-6	TRBV9	CASSVGGGGRNNSPLHF
TRBJ1-2	TRBV5-6	CASNWESYGYTF